The source of this T cell receptor (beta chain) is a study of T cell repertoires in cytomegalovirus infection. Study in general: Carrying CMV and the relevant HLA type showed in public TCR beta signatures.

One entry per CDR3 protein, called by TCRdb with MiXCR from the reads. The repertoire has around 270,000 distinct CDR3 sequences, approximately 9.2% of them found once; the top ten carry approximately 16%. The table lists this clonotype with many counts. What it binds is not known. The study's findings and limits: Summed public TCR beta family frequency identified CMV carriers bearing the relevant HLA.

The CDR3 runs to 15 residues. Germline loops: CDR1 SGHDN, CDR2 FVKESK. Trimming removed 4 bases from V and 7 bases from J, with 19 bases in between. This TCR was sampled from a human donor in good health (CMV status not recorded). Some clones in this sample may be carry-over from other donors' samples. The V call is TRBV14, the J call TRBJ1-1; maybe TRBD1 (5 bases). Sequencing input: PBMCs. The CDR3 region has the DNA TGTGCCAGCAGCCCCTATAAAGGGGTCGGGGTTGAAGCTTTCTTT. The encoded protein is CASSPYKGVGVEAFF.